This T cell receptor (beta chain) appears in the sequencing data of a study of shared clonotypes between healthy human individuals. Study-wide context: For every donor, three CD4 naive, three CD4 memory, two CD8 naive and one CD8 memory plates were used.

Study results and limitations: At large depth, rarefaction still showed sorted-subset sequencing to be incomplete. Shared across a handful of donors were around 5% of the naive CD4 clonotypes.

As regards this clone: The antigen remains unidentified.

On sorted subsets, replicate PCRs used about 200 ng DNA, or some 27,000 T cell genomes. Libraries were prepared by immunoSEQ multiplex PCR; TCRdb keeps only in-frame clonotypes and omits some of them. The sample lists about 2.1 million clones; about 94% were seen once. V was shortened by 5 bases and J by 4 bases, with 6 bases between the two germline ends. The CDR3 consists of 12 residues. Germline CDR1 is LNHNV and CDR2 is YYDKDF (reference sequence). Naive-designated CD8 cells lacked CD45RO, were positively enriched for CCR7, and omitted terminally differentiated effector memory CD45RA+ cells. The sample was naive CD8+ T cells from PBMCs. The J gene is TRBJ2-4, the V gene TRBV15; TRBD2 is a possible D gene (5 bases). The receptor comes from a man younger than 35 in good health. Some clones in this sample may be carry-over from other donors' samples. DNA of the CDR3: TGTGCCACCAGCGGGGAGAAAAACATTCAGTACTTC. Its translation is CATSGEKNIQYF. Full variable domain (remainder filled in from reference TRBV15 and TRBJ2-4): DAMVIQNPRYQVTQFGKPVTLSCSQTLNHNVMYWYQQKSSQAPKLLFHYYDKDFNNEADTPDNFQSRRPNTSFCFLDIRSPGLGDTAMYLCATSGEKNIQYFGAGTRLSVL.